One and the same sample provided the 5 T cell receptor beta chains below, sequenced in a study of prognosis after radiotherapy for stage I lung cancer. The authors amplified TCR beta CDR3 from genomic DNA using two-round multiplex PCR. Gene-specific TRBV and TRBJ primers were used in PCR round one. TCRdb redid the calling of the multiplex PCR reads with MiXCR, one entry per CDR3 protein. The table lists over 45,000 distinct CDR3 sequences, more than 25% of them singletons. The material sequenced was PBMCs, taken before or after stereotactic body radiation therapy (not recorded which). The receptors were gathered from a donor older than 45 with non-small cell lung cancer.

In this sample, this clonotype turned up many times. V usage is TRBV28 and J usage is TRBJ1-3; D ambiguous. CDR1 MDHEN and CDR2 SYDVKM come from the germline V gene. There are 13 residues in the CDR3. V shed 10 bases and J shed 3 bases, with 13 bases lying between them. The CDR3 nucleotides read TGTGCCACCTCCGGGCTAGGTGGAAACACCATATATTTT. Its translation: CATSGLGGNTIYF.

There are many counts of this clonotype. The chain employs TRBV7-2 and TRBJ1-1; 7 bases match TRBD1. Trimming removed 5 bases from V and 7 bases from J; junction bases left unmatched: 7. Germline CDR1 SGHTA, CDR2 FQGNSA. The CDR3 loop spans 13 amino acids. CDR3 amino acids: CASSNRQGFEAFF. The CDR3 nucleotides read TGTGCCAGCAGCAACAGACAGGGCTTTGAAGCTTTCTTT.

On this clonotype itself: A much larger clone differs by one base, so this may be a read error. This chain connects TRBV3-1 to TRBJ2-2, with D perhaps matching TRBD2 (5 bases). This CDR3 is 15 amino acids long. Looked up from germline, CDR1 is LGHDT and CDR2 is YNNKEL (reference sequence). CDR3 in DNA: TGTGCCAGCAGCCAAGATCGGGTTTTCACCGGGGAGCCGTTTTTT. This gives the protein CASSQDRVFTGEPFF.

This clonotype occurred many times. The gene calls are TRBV6-4 and TRBJ1-5; tentative D call: TRBD1 (6 bases). Trimming shortened V by 2 bases and J by 6 bases, and 8 bases separated the two germline ends. Germline values: CDR1 MRHNA, CDR2 SNTAGT. The length of the CDR3 is 13 residues. CDR3 DNA: TGTGCCAGCAGTGACGGAGGGGGTCAGCCCCAGCATTTT. Its protein product is CASSDGGGQPQHF.

This clonotype occurred many times. The V call is TRBV3-1, the J call TRBJ2-4, with TRBD2 matching 7 bases. Germline-derived CDR1 and CDR2 are LGHDT and YNNKEL (reference sequence). V trimming: 1 base; J trimming: 16 bases; junction bases outside the gene matches: 4. CDR3 length: 11 amino acids. The CDR3 DNA sequence: TGTGCCAGCAGCCAAGGGGAGGGGATCTACTTC. This gives the protein CASSQGEGIYF.